Below are 10 T cell receptor beta chains sequenced from a single sample in a study of blood T cell repertoires in COVID-19. TCRdb keeps only in-frame clones here, not all; method: immunoSEQ multiplex PCR. This table holds around 500,000 clones, 75% to 90% found once. The specimen sequenced was peripheral blood. The receptors stem from a human donor in a cohort sampled during active COVID-19.

CDR3 sequence (DNA): TGCGCCAGCAGCTTGGCGAGCACAGATACGCAGTATTTT. It yields the protein CASSLASTDTQYF. This chain connects TRBV5-1 to TRBJ2-3; D ambiguous. The CDR3 runs to 13 residues. Germline CDR1 reads SGHRS; CDR2 reads YFSETQ. The ends were cut back, 0 bases at V and 0 bases at J, with 2 bases in the middle.

The chain is built from TRBV5-5 and TRBJ1-1; D is undetermined. Trimming took off 6 bases at V and 4 bases at J, with 10 bases between the two ends. The germline V gene encodes CDR1 SGHKS and CDR2 YYEKEE (reference sequence). This CDR3 contains 12 residues. The chain's CDR3 is CASNSGLTEAFF. CDR3 coding DNA: TGTGCCAGCAACTCGGGTCTCACTGAAGCTTTCTTT.

The genes are TRBV28 and TRBJ1-1; no reliable D call. The CDR3 is made up of 12 amino acids. V gave up 8 bases and J gave up 7 bases, with 14 bases separating them. The germline V gene encodes CDR1 MDHEN and CDR2 SYDVKM. CDR3 sequence: CASSYRSYEAFF. CDR3 DNA sequence: TGTGCCAGCTCATACAGAAGCTATGAAGCTTTCTTT.

The chain employs TRBV29-1 and TRBJ2-3, with D maybe TRBD2 (5 bases). Trimming removed 5 bases at V and 7 bases at J, with 13 bases between. Germline CDR1 is SQVTM and CDR2 is ANQGSEA. The CDR3 totals 12 residues. The CDR3 loop is CSVRLSVNTQYF. CDR3 coding DNA: TGCAGCGTTCGTCTTAGCGTAAATACGCAGTATTTT.

V and J are TRBV19 and TRBJ1-1; perhaps TRBD1 as D (6 bases). The CDR3 has 17 amino acids. The germline V gene encodes CDR1 LNHDA and CDR2 SQIVND (reference sequence). Trimming stripped 6 bases from V and 3 bases from J, with 23 bases between. CDR3 coding DNA: TGTGCCAGTAGCTCCGAGAGGACAGTAGAAGCTTACACTGAAGCTTTCTTT. It codes for CASSSERTVEAYTEAFF.

This clone has just one count. The gene calls are TRBV28 and TRBJ2-4; TRBD1 matches 9 bases. This CDR3 region has 16 residues. With V trimmed by 4 bases and J by 1 base, 5 bases remained unmatched. Per the germline V gene, CDR1 is MDHEN and CDR2 is SYDVKM. The CDR3 protein is CASSSHGTGAKNIQYF. The CDR3 DNA is TGTGCCAGCAGTTCCCATGGGACAGGGGCCAAAAACATTCAGTACTTC. Based on the CDR3 plus reference TRBV28 and TRBJ2-4, the full variable domain is DVKVTQSSRYLVKRTGEKVFLECVQDMDHENMFWYRQDPGLGLRLIYFSYDVKMKEKGDIPEGYSVSREKKERFSLILESASTNQTSMYLCASSSHGTGAKNIQYFGAGTRLSVL.

Concerning this clone: Within the sample, other DNA sequences also encode this same CDR3. The chain links TRBV18 to TRBJ1-1, with 7 bases that match TRBD1. The CDR3 length is 16 residues. V trimming: 3 bases; J trimming: 0 bases; junction bases outside the gene matches: 7. Germline CDR1 is KGHSH and CDR2 is LQKENI. For the CDR3, the DNA is TGTGCCAGCTCACCTAGGCAGGGGGGCATGAACACTGAAGCTTTCTTT. Its translation: CASSPRQGGMNTEAFF.

This clone showed up just once. The genes are TRBV11-2 and TRBJ2-1; D uncertain. Germline lookup yields CDR1 SGHAT and CDR2 FQNNGV. This CDR3 region has 12 residues. Trimming took off 3 bases at V and 7 bases at J, with 7 bases between the two ends. In DNA, the CDR3 is TGTGCCAGCAGCTTTAGAGATAATGAGCAGTTCTTC. Its protein product is CASSFRDNEQFF.

DNA for the CDR3: TGTGCCACCAGCAGGGAGGGACAGCCGCGCTACACCTTC. It encodes CATSREGQPRYTF. The rearrangement uses TRBV15 and TRBJ1-2; 7 bases agree with TRBD1. Germline V gene data show CDR1 as LNHNV and CDR2 as YYDKDF (reference sequence). The CDR3 is 13 amino acids. The trim removed 3 bases at V and 9 bases at J, leaving 7 bases unmatched.

The chain links TRBV29-1 to TRBJ1-5; 7 positions match TRBD1. Germline values: CDR1 SQVTM, CDR2 ANQGSEA. V lost 4 bases, J lost 0 bases, and 3 bases stayed unmatched. CDR3 length equals 14 residues. The CDR3 DNA follows: TGCAGCGTTGTACAGGGGAATAGCAATCAGCCCCAGCATTTT. This encodes CSVVQGNSNQPQHF.